This T cell receptor (beta chain) was retrieved from a study of neoadjuvant nivolumab and ipilimumab in lung cancer (dated by TCRdb to 2020 to 2022). With regard to the full study: In the NEOSTAR trial, nivolumab was administered intravenously at 3 mg/kg on days 1, 15 and 29, and the combination arm also received ipilimumab 1 mg/kg on day 1 only. For each study arm, the primary endpoint of the trial was the rate of major pathologic response (MPR) in the intention-to-treat population. In the trial, around 43 patients with operable NSCLC were treated, of whom approximately 23 were randomized to nivolumab monotherapy and about 20 to nivolumab plus ipilimumab. The study compared TCR repertoires in pretherapy (baseline) peripheral blood with TCR repertoires in tumors resected at surgery after neoadjuvant immune checkpoint blockade. Matched pretherapy and resected tumor pairs were analyzed from seven patients, of whom four had been treated with nivolumab and three with nivolumab plus ipilimumab. Summary of the overall study and its limitations: Tumor T-cell richness and clonality rose from pretherapy to surgery in three of three dual-therapy tumors but in only two of four nivolumab-treated tumors. A small number of samples underwent TCR sequencing. TCR richness and clonality were greater in resected tumors than in tumor-adjacent uninvolved lung, and increases were seen in more dual-therapy-treated tumors. No significant correlation was found between TCR clonality and pathologic tumor regression, and only one major-pathologic-response sample was available for the clonality analysis. Richness in tumors resected after neoadjuvant therapy showed a positive correlation with pretherapy blood TCR richness (Spearman R ~ 0.78).

This clone was recorded a few times. Its cognate antigen has yet to be identified. It has no much larger one-base neighbor in the sample; base qualities were not kept. V is shortened by 5 bases, J by 5 bases, and the region joining them spans 9 bases. The CDR3 numbers 12 residues from cysteine through phenylalanine. Only the CDR3 part of the read is kept: 36 bases, read in frame from the first base. From a lookup of the germline V gene, CDR1 and CDR2 are SNHLY and FYNNEI. The library came from the immunoSEQ multiplex PCR assay. The authors' pipeline ran thus. Richness and clonality were used to summarize the repertoires, and clones that significantly expanded or contracted between pre- and post-therapy samples were identified. The table comes from immuneACCESS by way of TCRdb, which keeps in-frame sequences with V and J called. Part of the clones is missing from these tables; in studies checked, under half for an unresolved V gene and the rest for unknown reasons. From that table come the V and J calls and clone size; the DNA was used to work out D and trimming. Recorded for this sample are 8,000 to 9,500 clones; about 76% of them occurred a single time. Together, the top ten hold about 6.2% of the sample.

Sample time point, as interpreted from the label and publication: at surgical resection after neoadjuvant nivolumab +/- ipilimumab. Samples were obtained from the phase 2 randomized NEOSTAR trial, in which neoadjuvant nivolumab or nivolumab plus ipilimumab followed by surgery was tested in operable NSCLC. Uninvolved lung adjacent to the tumor was collected at resection and used as a matched non-tumor comparison for the TCR repertoires of resected tumors. Recombination joined TRBV2 with TRBJ1-1, with the D gene call left open. This sequence was found in an adult with non-small cell lung cancer. Sequences were derived from adjacent normal lung tissue, sampled after neoadjuvant nivolumab, alone or with ipilimumab, at or shortly before surgery. CDR3 reads: CASSPTRTEAFF. The DNA sequence reads TGTGCCAGCAGTCCGACAAGAACTGAAGCTTTCTTT.